This T cell receptor beta chain is from a study of CD8+ T cells in alopecia areata (dated by TCRdb to between 2018 and 2020). Background on the whole study: Treated patients were enrolled in an open-label pilot trial of oral tofacitinib, 5 to 10 mg twice daily, for moderate-to-severe alopecia areata. Tofacitinib was given for 6 to 18 months, followed by 6 months of follow-up off drug to assess delayed response and recurrence. The study used high-throughput TCRbeta sequencing to examine T cell clonal expansion in alopecia areata, in both the C3H/HeJ mouse model and human patients. On the human side, TCRbeta sequencing was run on scalp tissue and on sorted CD4+ and CD8+ peripheral blood T cells from healthy controls and from alopecia areata patients with either patchy or totalis/universalis disease. Biopsies were taken from tofacitinib-treated patients at baseline and at 4 and 24 weeks of treatment, and a later scalp biopsy was taken in several of the tofacitinib-treated patients. Scalp clonality was compared among normal scalp (n=4), patchy alopecia areata scalp (n=8), and alopecia totalis/universalis scalp (n=8). The RNA source kit depended on sample type: the PAXgene miRNA kit for fixed scalp, the miRNeasy kit for PBMCs, and the RNeasy kit for mouse skin. TCRbeta CDR3 regions were amplified by immunoSEQ multiplex PCR with 35 Vbeta forward and 13 Jbeta reverse primers.

Based on the germline V gene, the CDR1 and CDR2 sequences are SQVTM and ANQGSEA. Relative to germline, V is 4 bases shorter and J is 6 bases shorter, with 10 bases between their ends. The CDR3, from cysteine to phenylalanine, totals 12 residues. The CDR3 DNA has 36 bases and is translated from base 1. Points on this clone: The antigen it recognizes is unknown. There are no base qualities to consult, and no much larger clone falls within one base.

The library was prepared using the immunoSEQ multiplex PCR assay. For TCR sequencing, RNA was extracted from every sample and reverse transcribed into cDNA to serve as template. SuperScript III was used for first-strand cDNA synthesis, primed with a 2:1 mix of oligo-dT and random hexamers. A synthetic immune receptor repertoire was used to assess amplification bias, and residual bias was removed computationally. In the original analysis: Raw reads were preprocessed to remove errors, and CDR3 was defined according to IMGT conventions as the region from the conserved cysteine to phenylalanine. To get clonality, Shannon entropy was normalized by log2 of the number of productive unique TCRs and the result was subtracted from 1. Whether each scalp clone was CD4 or CD8 was inferred by checking scalp TCRbeta sequences against the CD4 and CD8 repertoires from sorted blood. TCRdb limited this immuneACCESS table to in-frame rearrangements with V and J called. A share of clones is missing; checked studies link under half to unresolved V genes, and the rest is unexplained. V and J calls and clone size are copied from that table; D and trimming were computed from the DNA. This sample comprises about 69,000 clones, approximately 60% of them detected only once. Approximately 17% of the sample is taken by the ten largest.

What the authors observed across the whole study: Lesional scalp, especially in alopecia totalis/universalis, showed higher clonality and more expanded CD8+ clones than normal scalp, suggesting antigenic drive. Resident alphabeta T cells in normal human skin are also sequenced, complicating scalp TCR repertoire analysis, unlike mouse skin dominated by gammadelta T cells. TCR sequences shared between patients were less clear than in mice, possibly partly because of HLA diversity in the patient population.

Reading the label with the study, this specimen's time point is: baseline before oral tofacitinib. Lesional scalp punch biopsies and peripheral blood were collected from alopecia areata patients. After PBMCs were isolated by density centrifugation and stained for CD3, CD4 and CD8, a FACSAria was used to sort CD4+ and CD8+ T cells. The specimen was CD8+ T cells sorted from blood, collected at week 0. The clonotype comes from a human donor with alopecia areata. Recombination joined TRBV29-1 with TRBJ1-5; tentative D gene TRBD1, with 6 bases matching. The DNA sequence follows: TGCAGCGTTGGTGGCAGGGGTCAGCCCCAGCATTTT. Protein translation: CSVGGRGQPQHF.